The present TCR beta chain was sequenced within a study of cytomegalovirus exposure and HLA in healthy donors. On the study more broadly: Later analysis reported that the roughly 120 validation repertoires shared the platform of the approximately 670 first-cohort repertoires. Study-level results: Specificity of a few CMV-associated chains for CMV antigens was verified in vitro.

There are 11 residues in the CDR3. The germline V gene has CDR1 DFQATT and CDR2 SNEGSKA (reference sequence). Sequencing was performed with immunoSEQ multiplex PCR; in TCRdb, only in-frame clones are kept and a portion is missing. Altogether under 400,000 clones are present, more than 80% being singletons, with the ten largest covering approximately 0.8%. Only one count was recorded for this clone. Its target is not known. The rearrangement uses TRBV20-1 and TRBJ2-7, with TRBD2 identical over 8 bases. The sequenced sample consisted of PBMCs. The TCR sequence derives from a woman aged 18-35 years in good health and CMV-seronegative. CDR3 coding DNA: TGCAGCGGCCGGGGGGGCGACGAGCAGTACTTC. It yields the protein CSGRGGDEQYF.